This T cell receptor (beta chain) was sequenced for a study of blood T cell repertoires in COVID-19 (dated by TCRdb to the early 2020s). Regarding the complete study: Collaborator samples came from the United States, Italy and Spain and covered acute and convalescent phases of COVID-19. Subjects who had been exposed to COVID-19, were actively infected with it, or had recovered from it provided the deeply sampled blood TCRbeta repertoires that made up the dataset. The sample metadata nearly always contained a de-identified subject ID, COVID-19 status, age in years and sex. Samples were obtained from the ongoing ImmuneRACE study (first 160 participants) and from over a thousand subjects provided by 6 global collaborators. HLA class I and class II types, where available, came from metadata supplied by the sample provider rather than from assay-based typing. A freely available public database, intended as a resource for researchers studying the immune response to SARS-CoV-2, is where the repertoires were released. The material from the prospective study consisted of cDNA or gDNA derived from T cells, B-cell-depleted T cells, or PBMCs.

Each collaborating institution followed its own protocols to collect whole blood in K2EDTA tubes. For TCRbeta analysis, collaborator samples were shipped as frozen whole blood, as isolated PBMCs, or as DNA extracted from either sample type. The CDR3 covers 11 residues, taking in both the cysteine and the phenylalanine. The CDR3 DNA has 33 bases and is translated from base 1. CDR1 is given as SGHDT and CDR2 as YYEEEE, both from the germline V gene. The germline ends are 7 bases apart after V is trimmed by 3 bases and J by 9 bases. About this clone itself: Its cognate antigen has yet to be identified. No qualities accompany the bases; no much larger clone lies one base away.

General findings and caveats noted by the study authors: Clinical and demographic metadata were provided uncurated, with the amount varying by source and participant.

TCRbeta CDR3 regions were amplified from genomic DNA by means of the immunoSEQ Assay, a bias-controlled multiplex PCR. Per the original workflow: Nucleated cell counts per sample were estimated from amplification of reference gene primers within the assay. To quantify the absolute abundance of each unique TCRbeta CDR3 rearrangement, sequence reads were collapsed and filtered. For each sample, productive Simpson clonality was calculated as the square root of Simpson's diversity index across productive rearrangements. TCRdb retrieved this table from immuneACCESS and kept in-frame rearrangements only. Not all clones are present; in checked studies, unresolved V genes account for under half, and no reason is known for the remainder. The D gene and trimming were derived from the DNA, and the V and J assignments and clone size from that table. The sample records 80,000 or so clones, around nine tenths of which are singletons. The ten largest make up more than 2% of the sample.

The receptor comes from a man in his forties or fifties with acute or convalescent COVID-19. The sample was peripheral blood. The rearranged chain carries TRBV5-6 and TRBJ2-1, and the D gene may be TRBD1, 5 bases matching. The CDR3 in this case is CASSWQGEQFF. The nucleotides are TGTGCCAGCAGCTGGCAGGGTGAGCAGTTCTTC.